These 5 T cell receptor beta chains were sequenced from one sample in a study of beta chain features in type 1 diabetes. Whole-study results and caveats: Patients with Type 1 diabetes showed moderately but significantly shorter TCRB CDR3s in all four CD4+ subsets.

Which antigens these TCRs recognize remains unknown. The authors reverse transcribed all of the isolated RNA, so sequencing captured expressed TCRB transcripts. Repertoires were generated with immunoSEQ multiplex PCR, while TCRdb's copy carries only in-frame clones and drops some. The repertoire holds tens of thousands of clones, with approximately 40% as singletons. Sequencing was performed on stem cell memory CD4+ T cells from blood. Source of these receptors: a man in his thirties or forties with type 1 diabetes.

The chain recombines TRBV7-9 with TRBJ1-2; maybe TRBD1 (6 bases). The CDR3 has 12 amino acids. Trimming left V 0 bases short and J 8 bases short, with 7 bases between. Per germline, CDR1 SEHNR and CDR2 FQNEAQ (reference sequence). CDR3: CASSLATGGYTF. DNA of the CDR3: TGTGCCAGCAGCTTAGCGACAGGAGGCTACACCTTC.

This sequence joins TRBV2 and TRBJ2-5; tentative D call: TRBD2 (6 bases). Germline assignment: CDR1 SNHLY and CDR2 FYNNEI. The CDR3 has 14 amino acids. The V end was cut by 4 bases, the J end by 2 bases, with 11 bases between. This CDR3 reads CASSGAGLQETQYF. The DNA for the CDR3 is TGTGCCAGCAGTGGTGCGGGGCTTCAAGAGACCCAGTACTTC. Supplemented by reference TRBV2 and TRBJ2-5, the full variable domain reads EPEVTQTPSHQVTQMGQEVILRCVPISNHLYFYWYRQILGQKVEFLVSFYNNEISEKSEIFDDQFSVERPDGSNFTLKIRSTKLEDSAMYFCASSGAGLQETQYFGPGTRLLVL.

V is TRBV7-2 and J is TRBJ2-5; 11 bases are shared with TRBD2. CDR3 length: 15 amino acids. V lost 4 bases and J lost 5; bases outside the gene matches: 6. Germline-derived CDR1 and CDR2 are SGHTA and FQGNSA. The CDR3 loop reads CASSSLAGGGETQYF. DNA for the CDR3: TGTGCCAGCAGCTCCCTAGCGGGAGGAGGGGAGACCCAGTACTTC.

The chain combines TRBV5-1 with TRBJ2-2, with 8 bases aligning to TRBD2. V lost 4 bases and J lost 2; bases outside the gene matches: 4. CDR1 and CDR2 (germline): SGHRS, YFSETQ. The CDR3 is 15 amino acids. CDR3: CASSAGLANTGELFF. DNA of the CDR3: TGCGCCAGCAGCGCCGGACTAGCCAACACCGGGGAGCTGTTTTTT.

The V call is TRBV28, the J call TRBJ1-2; D might be TRBD1 (5 bases). Per the germline V gene, CDR1 is MDHEN and CDR2 is SYDVKM. This CDR3 region has 12 residues. The V and J ends lost 8 bases and 5 bases respectively, with 12 bases between them. CDR3 loop: CASSWGEYGYTF. In DNA, the CDR3 is TGTGCCAGCTCCTGGGGGGAGTATGGCTACACCTTC.